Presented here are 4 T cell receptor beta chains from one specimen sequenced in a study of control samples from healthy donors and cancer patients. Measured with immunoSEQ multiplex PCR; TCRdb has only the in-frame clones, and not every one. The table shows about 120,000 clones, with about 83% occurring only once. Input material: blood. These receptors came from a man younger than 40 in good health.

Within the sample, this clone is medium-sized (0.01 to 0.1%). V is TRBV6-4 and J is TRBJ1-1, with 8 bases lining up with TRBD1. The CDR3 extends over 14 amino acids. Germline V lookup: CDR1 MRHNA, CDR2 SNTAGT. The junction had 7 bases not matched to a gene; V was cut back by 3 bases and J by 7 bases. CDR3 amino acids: CASSEGQEGSEAFF. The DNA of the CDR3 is TGTGCCAGCAGTGAGGGACAGGAGGGAAGTGAAGCTTTCTTT.

CDR3 sequence: CASRQLRDRGLGETQYF. Here the CDR3 DNA reads TGTGCCAGCAGACAACTCCGGGACAGGGGGCTTGGAGAGACCCAGTACTTC. V usage is TRBV2 and J usage is TRBJ2-5; 12 positions match TRBD1. The CDR3 length is 17 residues. The J segment lost 4 bases and the V segment lost 6 bases, leaving 12 bases of the junction unmatched. CDR1 SNHLY and CDR2 FYNNEI come from the germline V gene.

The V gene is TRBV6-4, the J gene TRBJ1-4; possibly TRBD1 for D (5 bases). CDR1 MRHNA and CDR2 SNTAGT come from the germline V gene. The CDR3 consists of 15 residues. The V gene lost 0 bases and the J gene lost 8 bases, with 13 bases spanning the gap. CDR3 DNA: TGTGCCAGCAGTGACTCGGCGCAGGGAGGGGAAAAACTGTTTTTT. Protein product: CASSDSAQGGEKLFF.

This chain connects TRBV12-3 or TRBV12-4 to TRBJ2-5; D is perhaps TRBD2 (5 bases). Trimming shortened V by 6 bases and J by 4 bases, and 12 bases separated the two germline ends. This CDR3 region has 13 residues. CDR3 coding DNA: TGTGCCAGCAGACTGACTGCGGGAGAGACCCAGTACTTC. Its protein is CASRLTAGETQYF.